The clone carrying this TCR beta chain was seen a single time. Its antigen is unidentified. This record comes from a study of cytomegalovirus exposure and HLA in healthy donors. Study-wide background: The early release's HLA-typed donors yielded roughly 85 million unique TCRs.

Germline V CDR1 and CDR2: SEHNR, FQNEAQ (reference sequence). This CDR3 comprises 14 residues. The V gene lost 6 bases and the J gene lost 3 bases, with 11 bases spanning the gap. Study outcomes and limitations: It is likely that the observed cluster of highly shared sequence variants was a sequencing artifact. The majority of TCR sequences were rare, yet some public TCRs appeared in many donors.

The PCR made use of 60 Vbeta and 13 Jbeta primers. The data were produced by immunoSEQ multiplex PCR, yet TCRdb's version contains in-frame clones alone and is incomplete. The sample has roughly 63,000 clones, roughly 80% seen once. The sequence was collected from a woman between 40 and 50 years old in good health and CMV-seropositive. The chain uses TRBV7-9 and TRBJ1-4; D not resolved. Sequenced material: PBMCs. This CDR3 reads CASSLGRANEKLFF. CDR3 in DNA: TGTGCCAGCAGTCTTGGGAGGGCTAATGAAAAACTGTTTTTT.